This T cell receptor (beta chain) was documented in a study of shared clonotypes between healthy human individuals. Subsets obtained from CD4+ cells comprised CD45RA+ naive and CD45RA-negative memory cells. Study findings and constraints: Non-shared clonotypes were found to have lower generation probabilities than the clonotypes that were shared by all four of the sorted-subset donors. Limited genetic and exposure-history diversity came from having few donors.

Libraries were prepared by immunoSEQ multiplex PCR; TCRdb keeps only in-frame clonotypes and omits some of them. In the table there are roughly 1,600,000 clones, 98% of which are singletons. Unmatched junction bases numbered 3, after V lost 3 bases and J lost 2 bases. Germline CDR1 is LNHNV and CDR2 is YYDKDF (reference sequence). The CDR3 has 15 amino acids. As to this clone: The antigen remains unidentified.

Sample: naive CD4+ T cells sorted from blood. Sample subset: CD45RA+ positively selected. The TCR was taken from a man between 25 and 39 years old in good health. This chain joins TRBV15 and TRBJ2-7, with 11 nucleotides matching TRBD2. CDR3 region: CATSRGTSGAYEQYF. The CDR3 DNA sequence: TGTGCCACCAGCAGGGGGACTAGCGGAGCCTACGAGCAGTACTTC. The variable domain in full, completed from reference TRBV15 and TRBJ2-7, reads DAMVIQNPRYQVTQFGKPVTLSCSQTLNHNVMYWYQQKSSQAPKLLFHYYDKDFNNEADTPDNFQSRRPNTSFCFLDIRSPGLGDTAMYLCATSRGTSGAYEQYFGPGTRLTVT.